This TCR beta chain emerged from a study of neurological immune-mediated disorders. Trimming removed 4 bases from V and 4 bases from J, with 13 bases in between. The CDR3 runs to 14 residues. The germline CDR1 and CDR2 sequences are MNHEY and SVGEGT. This clonotype showed up many times. Synthesis of cDNA was carried out by template-switch 5'RACE. The reaction used 10-nucleotide random UMIs. Each CDR3 protein is one row after TCRdb ran MiXCR on the 5' RACE reads. The sample contains over 35,000 distinct CDR3 sequences, roughly 2.5% of which appear only once. The rearrangement uses TRBV6-2 or TRBV6-3 and TRBJ1-2; D unclear. Sequencing used PBMCs. This clonotype was sampled from a man aged 50-60 years with multiple sclerosis. CDR3 loop: CASSSREMGYGYTF. CDR3 DNA: TGTGCCAGCAGTTCGAGAGAAATGGGCTATGGCTACACCTTC.